This T cell receptor beta chain originates from a study of human T cells and chemical hapten exposure. Notes on the study in general: Counts of expanded TCRs at PT1 were positively correlated with patch test score.

This clonotype was found a few times. What it recognizes is unknown. Time point given: pre-sensitization, week 0. The treatment is: therapeutic diphenylcyclopropenone sensitization with weekly scalp DPC. Patients had alopecia, were aged 18 to 70, and were not pregnant. Each CDR3 protein gets one entry after TCRdb re-called the RACE reads with MiXCR. The sample has 50,000 to 70,000 distinct CDR3 sequences, roughly a tenth seen once. The sample in question was whole blood, obtained in connection with sensitization to the hapten diphenylcyclopropenone (DPC). The TCR comes from a middle-aged man with alopecia areata. Some clones in this sample may be carry-over from other donors' samples.

The CDR3 region has the DNA TGTGCCAGTGATCGACAGGGAGTTGCAAGCACTGAAGCTTTCTTT. Translated, it gives CASDRQGVASTEAFF. The chain carries TRBV6-2 or TRBV6-3 and TRBJ1-1, with TRBD1 matching over 7 bases. Germline assignment: CDR1 MNHEY and CDR2 SVGEGT. The CDR3 is 15 amino acids. The V segment lost 9 bases and the J segment 4 bases; nucleotides outside the gene matches: 14.